This TCR beta chain comes out of a study of T cell repertoires in cytomegalovirus infection. About the study: Recently identified HLA-C-restricted CMV epitopes and well-studied HLA-B-restricted CMV epitopes were used by the study. Public TCR beta signatures were indicative of both CMV infection and a matching HLA type.

Trimming took 5 bases from V and 8 from J; bases not matched to a gene: 10. Germline assignment: CDR1 SGHTA and CDR2 FQGNSA. The CDR3 is 15 amino acids. TCRdb re-derived calls from the reads in MiXCR, one entry per CDR3 protein. The sample lists about 920,000 distinct CDR3 sequences, approximately 33% occurring once. In this sample, this clonotype turned up many times. What it binds is not known. V usage is TRBV7-2 and J usage is TRBJ2-1; 9 nucleotides align to TRBD2. This TCR derives from a human donor in good health (CMV status not recorded). Some clones in this sample may be carry-over from other donors' samples. Sample: cultured CD8+ T cells from PBMCs, taken from culture after CMV antigen stimulation. The CDR3 bases are TGTGCCAGCAGCCGGGGGCGGGGGGGCCTTCATGAGCAGTTCTTC. Translated: CASSRGRGGLHEQFF.